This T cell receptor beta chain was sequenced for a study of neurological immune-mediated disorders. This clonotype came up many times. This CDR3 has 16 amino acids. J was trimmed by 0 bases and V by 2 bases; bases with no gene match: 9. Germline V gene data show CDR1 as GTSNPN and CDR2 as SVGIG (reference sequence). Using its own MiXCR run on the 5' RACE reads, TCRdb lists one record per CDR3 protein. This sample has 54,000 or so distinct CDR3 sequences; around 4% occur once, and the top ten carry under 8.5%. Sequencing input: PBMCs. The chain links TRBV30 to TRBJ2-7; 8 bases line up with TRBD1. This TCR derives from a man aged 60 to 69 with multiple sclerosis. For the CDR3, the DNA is TGTGCCTGGAGTTTCGTGGGGACAGGCACCTCCTACGAGCAGTACTTC. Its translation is CAWSFVGTGTSYEQYF.